The 10 T cell receptor beta chains presented below share a single source sample, sequenced in a study of CD8+CD57+ T cells in acquired aplastic anemia. An expansion of CD8+CD57+ cells by flow cytometry had been shown in patients chosen for sequencing. Genomic DNA templated the TCR beta VDJ and CDR3 profiling. MiXCR, applied by TCRdb to the reads, yields one record per CDR3 protein. The data show 190,000 or so distinct CDR3 sequences, 48% seen once. Material: sorted CD4+, CD8+, or CD8+CD57+ T cells (not recorded which) from PBMCs. These receptors originate from a human donor with aplastic anemia.

This chain uses TRBV24-1 with TRBJ1-5; D gene unclear. CDR3 length equals 13 residues. Germline CDR1 and CDR2: KGHDR and SFDVKD. With 4 bases removed from V and 3 bases from J, the gap between germline ends came to 6 bases. CDR3 bases: TGTGCCACCAGTGAACTTGACAATCAGCCCCAGCATTTT. Translation gives CATSELDNQPQHF.

The genes are TRBV24-1 and TRBJ1-5; D unclear. CDR1 KGHDR and CDR2 SFDVKD come from the germline V gene. This CDR3 is 14 amino acids long. V shed 9 bases and J shed 1 base, with 12 bases lying between them. In nucleotides, the CDR3 is TGTGCCACCGCTACCCGGGGAAGCAATCAGCCCCAGCATTTT. It codes for CATATRGSNQPQHF.

Many counts were recorded for this clonotype. V gene TRBV2 combines with J gene TRBJ1-3; TRBD1 aligns across 7 bases. Looked up from germline, CDR1 is SNHLY and CDR2 is FYNNEI. The V and J ends lost 3 bases and 3 bases, in that order; junction bases with no gene match: 2. This CDR3 has 14 residues. The CDR3 bases are TGTGCCAGCAGTGAGACAGGGTTTGGAAACACCATATATTTT. Its protein is CASSETGFGNTIYF.

This clonotype showed up just a few times. The chain joins TRBV7-6 to TRBJ2-7; D ambiguous. Germline CDR1 and CDR2: SGHVS and FNYEAQ. CDR3 length: 12 residues. Trimming left V 1 base short and J 5 bases short, with 6 bases between. The DNA of the CDR3 is TGTGCCAGCAGCTTAGGACGGGACGAGCAGTACTTC. It translates to CASSLGRDEQYF.

The chain carries TRBV2 and TRBJ2-3; a weak D match, TRBD1 (5 bases). The V end lost 8 bases, the J end lost 4 bases, and 19 bases lay between the germline ends. The germline V gene has CDR1 SNHLY and CDR2 FYNNEI. This CDR3 contains 15 residues. CDR3 amino acids: CASLPGGALADTQYF. CDR3 coding DNA: TGTGCCAGCCTTCCGGGTGGGGCCCTAGCAGATACGCAGTATTTT. The whole variable domain, remainder taken from reference TRBV2 and TRBJ2-3, is EPEVTQTPSHQVTQMGQEVILRCVPISNHLYFYWYRQILGQKVEFLVSFYNNEISEKSEIFDDQFSVERPDGSNFTLKIRSTKLEDSAMYFCASLPGGALADTQYFGPGTRLTVL.

Comments on this clonotype: A read error may explain this, as a much larger clone is one base away. J is TRBJ2-1 and V is TRBV12-5; 10 nucleotides match TRBD1. Trimming at V came to 6 bases and at J to 6 bases, leaving 8 bases not matched to a gene. Germline V CDR1 and CDR2: LGHNT, FRNRAP. This CDR3 contains 15 residues. CDR3 coding DNA: TGTGCTAGTGGGAAAGGACAGGGGGTTCCCAATGAGCAGTTCTTC. Protein sequence: CASGKGQGVPNEQFF.

This clonotype was detected ten times or more. The CDR3 coding sequence is TGTGCCACCTCCCCCGGGGGAACTTATAGCAATCAGCCCCAGCATTTT. This sequence encodes CATSPGGTYSNQPQHF. The genes are TRBV19 and TRBJ1-5, with a tentative D call TRBD1 (5 bases). The CDR3 runs to 16 residues. Germline CDR1 is LNHDA and CDR2 is SQIVND (reference sequence). The V gene lost 10 bases and the J gene lost 0 bases, with 19 bases spanning the gap.

This rearrangement joins TRBV6-2 or TRBV6-3 to TRBJ2-7; no firm D call. Trimming removed 0 bases at V and 6 bases at J, with 12 bases between. In germline, CDR1 is MNHEY, CDR2 SVGEGT. CDR3 length equals 14 residues. The CDR3 bases are TGTGCCAGCAGTTACTCTTCCCCCAACGGCGAGCAGTACTTC. Protein product: CASSYSSPNGEQYF.

The chain is built from TRBV18 and TRBJ2-5; the D is unclear. Trimming shortened V by 4 bases and J by 5 bases, and 23 bases separated the two germline ends. The CDR3 has 17 amino acids. Germline V gives CDR1 KGHSH, CDR2 LQKENI. The CDR3 DNA follows: TGTGCCAGCTCACGGTGGAACTCAAAGATCCCAACGGAGACCCAGTACTTC. Its protein product is CASSRWNSKIPTETQYF.

This clonotype was seen at least ten times. The rearrangement uses TRBV5-1 and TRBJ1-2, with TRBD1 identical over 10 bases. The CDR3 runs 18 residues. With 4 bases clipped from V and 4 bases from J, the junction kept 16 bases outside the gene matches. CDR1 is SGHRS and CDR2 is YFSETQ in the germline V gene. The chain's CDR3 is CASSPDNLWGQGSYGYTF. The CDR3 coding sequence is TGCGCCAGCAGCCCGGACAATTTATGGGGACAGGGGAGCTATGGCTACACCTTC.